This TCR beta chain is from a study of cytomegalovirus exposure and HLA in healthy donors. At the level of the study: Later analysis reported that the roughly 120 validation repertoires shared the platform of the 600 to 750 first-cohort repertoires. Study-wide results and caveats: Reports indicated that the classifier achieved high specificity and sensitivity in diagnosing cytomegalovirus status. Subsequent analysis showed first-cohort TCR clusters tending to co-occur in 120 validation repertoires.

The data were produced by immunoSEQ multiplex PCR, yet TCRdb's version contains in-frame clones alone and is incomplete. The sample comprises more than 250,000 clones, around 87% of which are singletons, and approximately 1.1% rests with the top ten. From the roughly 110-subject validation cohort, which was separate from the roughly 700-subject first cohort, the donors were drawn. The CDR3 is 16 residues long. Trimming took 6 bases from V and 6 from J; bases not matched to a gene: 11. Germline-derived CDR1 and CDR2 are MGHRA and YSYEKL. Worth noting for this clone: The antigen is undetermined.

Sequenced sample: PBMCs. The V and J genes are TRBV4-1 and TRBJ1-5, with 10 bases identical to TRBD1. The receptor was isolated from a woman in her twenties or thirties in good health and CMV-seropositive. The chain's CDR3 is CASRYDPGQGLQPQHF. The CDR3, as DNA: TGCGCCAGCAGATACGACCCGGGACAGGGGCTTCAGCCCCAGCATTTT.